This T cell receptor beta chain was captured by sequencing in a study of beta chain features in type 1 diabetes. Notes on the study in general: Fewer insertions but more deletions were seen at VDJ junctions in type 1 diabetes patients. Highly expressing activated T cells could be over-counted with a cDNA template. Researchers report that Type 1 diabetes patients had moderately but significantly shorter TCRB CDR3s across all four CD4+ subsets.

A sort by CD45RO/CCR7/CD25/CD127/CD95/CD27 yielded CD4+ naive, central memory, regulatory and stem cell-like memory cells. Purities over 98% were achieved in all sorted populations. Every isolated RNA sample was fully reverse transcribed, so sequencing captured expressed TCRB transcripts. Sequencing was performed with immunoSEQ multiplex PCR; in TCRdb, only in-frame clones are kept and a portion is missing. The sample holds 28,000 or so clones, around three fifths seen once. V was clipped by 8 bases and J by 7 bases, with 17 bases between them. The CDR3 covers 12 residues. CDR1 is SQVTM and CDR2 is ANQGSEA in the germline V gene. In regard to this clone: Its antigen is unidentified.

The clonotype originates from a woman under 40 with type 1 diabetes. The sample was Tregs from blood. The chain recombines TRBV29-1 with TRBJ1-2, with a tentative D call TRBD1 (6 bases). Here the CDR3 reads CSLTRGVGGYTF. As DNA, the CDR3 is TGCAGCCTGACCAGGGGAGTCGGTGGCTACACCTTC.